This is a list of T cell receptor beta chains from one sample in a study of T cell responses to AZD1222 COVID-19 vaccine. Only in-frame clones appear in the TCRdb table, and some are missing; sequencing was by immunoSEQ multiplex PCR. The table includes around 190,000 clones, 94% detected once. Sequences were derived from peripheral blood, sampled 28 days after the second AZD1222 dose. Receptors originate from an adult who received the AZD1222 COVID-19 vaccine. The conserved cysteine and the conserved F or W are not part of the CDR3 here.

v_call: TRBV6-6
j_call: TRBJ1-5
cdr3_aa: ASIKRRRDQPQH

v_call: TRBV11-3
j_call: TRBJ2-3
cdr3_aa: ASSPTSLGDTQY

v_call: TRBV28
j_call: TRBJ1-4
cdr3_aa: ASSFREKLF

v_call: TRBV4-3
j_call: TRBJ2-1
cdr3_aa: ASSQSRQGPQHEQF

v_call: TRBV19
j_call: TRBJ2-7
cdr3_aa: ASSIAGGSYEQY

v_call: TRBV9
j_call: TRBJ2-2
cdr3_aa: ASSRDRWLNTGELF

v_call: TRBV4-1
j_call: TRBJ2-7
cdr3_aa: ASSQAMSGTYEQY

v_call: TRBV19
j_call: TRBJ1-5
cdr3_aa: ASSILSRGNQPQH

v_call: TRBV24-1
j_call: TRBJ2-5
cdr3_aa: ATSGTTGNYSQETQY

v_call: TRBV19
j_call: TRBJ1-1
cdr3_aa: ASSIASWRQKNTEAF

v_call: TRBV6-6
j_call: TRBJ1-4
cdr3_aa: ASSPHVGPTGEKLF

v_call: TRBV5-1
j_call: TRBJ2-3
cdr3_aa: ASSLVAGDDTQY

v_call: TRBV18
j_call: TRBJ2-5
cdr3_aa: ASSQFGETQY

v_call: TRBV5-1
j_call: TRBJ2-2
cdr3_aa: ASSLGGPGYDKVFGELF

v_call: TRBV6-5
j_call: TRBJ1-4
cdr3_aa: ASRGSRVEKLF

v_call: TRBV5-6
j_call: TRBJ2-2
cdr3_aa: ASSPGAANTGELF

v_call: TRBV7-2
j_call: TRBJ2-5
cdr3_aa: ASSFQGGPETQY

v_call: TRBV6-1
j_call: TRBJ1-3
cdr3_aa: ASSEGAWGFENTIY

v_call: TRBV19
j_call: TRBJ1-4
cdr3_aa: ASSIQGPEKLF

v_call: TRBV28
j_call: TRBJ1-4
cdr3_aa: ASGYLRAGEKLF

v_call: TRBV15
j_call: TRBJ1-1
cdr3_aa: ATSRDVAGGTGAF

v_call: TRBV19
j_call: TRBJ1-4
cdr3_aa: ASRPLGGVGFRDEKLF

v_call: TRBV2
j_call: TRBJ1-2
cdr3_aa: ASRVTGTAT

v_call: TRBV27
j_call: TRBJ2-7
cdr3_aa: ASSLEFYTGYEQY

v_call: TRBV12-5
j_call: TRBJ1-5
cdr3_aa: ASGTDYQPQH

v_call: TRBV20-1
j_call: TRBJ1-2
cdr3_aa: SASPLGGPTNYGYT

v_call: TRBV25-1
j_call: TRBJ1-3
cdr3_aa: ASSEYRGNSGNTIY

v_call: TRBV7-9
j_call: TRBJ2-7
cdr3_aa: ASSRRQAYEQY

v_call: TRBV18
j_call: TRBJ1-4
cdr3_aa: ASSPQSVSNEKLF

v_call: TRBV4-1
j_call: TRBJ1-6
cdr3_aa: ASSPTLVENSPLH

v_call: TRBV28
j_call: TRBJ2-6
cdr3_aa: ASSLISGAGANVLT

v_call: TRBV4-1
j_call: TRBJ1-2
cdr3_aa: ASSQEWGRAGYT

v_call: TRBV6-1
j_call: TRBJ2-1
cdr3_aa: ASSEGGRTYNEQF